Below, one T cell receptor (beta chain) is given with its context. Its antigen is currently not known. There are no base qualities to consult, and no much larger clone falls within one base. Libraries were prepared through 5' RACE. Sequenced on an Illumina HiSeq 2500. A second PCR of about 6 to 12 cycles was run with a J-beta primer mix and a sample-barcoded 5' primer. A unique molecular identifier was introduced onto each TCR beta cDNA molecule by a template-switch 5' adaptor carrying 12 random nucleotides. Each sample yielded at least 3 million CDR3-containing paired-end reads. The Mint cDNA synthesis kit, primed by a TRBC-specific oligonucleotide, was used to synthesize first-strand cDNA from all RNA. All cDNA was treated with uracil-DNA glycosylase and then went through a first 18-cycle PCR with the universal primers M1SS and BC2_uni_R. The authors' pipeline ran thus. For normalization, 1 million high-quality reads were randomly selected from each sample, with every read carrying a distinct molecular identifier. Instead of being binned into consensus sequences, reads that shared molecular identifiers were thrown out. CDR3 identification, clonotype clustering and error correction used MiTCR with a Q25 quality threshold and the strictest error-elimination algorithm. Lower-bound total TCR beta diversity was estimated with a nonparametric unseen species model using Euler transformation. TCRdb cleaned the public reads at Q25 with fastp, built clones with MiXCR and kept in-frame beta chains. Every CDR3 protein is listed once, alongside the most common genes and DNA of its rows. The authors' filters were not applied to this entry. Present in this sample are around 700,000 distinct CDR3 sequences, 20% to 25% of which were seen just once. Of the sample, under 9.5% is held by the ten largest clones.

The 35 to 40 donors, aged 6 to 90 years, were systemically healthy Caucasian individuals from Russia. Ten milliliters of peripheral blood were drawn from each donor into EDTA-treated Vacutainer tubes. Ficoll-Paque density-gradient centrifugation was used to isolate PBMCs, with at least 7 million obtained per sample. Total RNA, at least 5 micrograms per sample, was extracted from PBMCs with Trizol reagent. For every donor, an aliquot of PBMCs went through flow cytometry to measure the percentages of naive CD45RAhigh/CD27high T cells. The data are from a study of blood T cells in healthy people across ages (dated by TCRdb to between 2014 and 2016). Concerning the study at large: In model experiments, template switching captured about one uniquely barcoded TCR beta cDNA molecule for every two T cells. Using deep sequencing normalized with unique cDNA molecular identifiers, the study measured how TCR beta repertoire diversity changes with age. Donors were grouped into four age groups: young (average approximately 16 years), middle-aged (39), aged (roughly 67) and long-lived (about 90). Using the same blood draw, the study looked at two additional independent replicas of 1 million unique cDNA reads for two donors, one aged 18 to 30 and the other aged 80 or older.

The full study reports these points: Observed TCR beta diversity correlated strongly with the percentage of naive T cells measured by flow cytometry. Estimates of total diversity based on one million sequenced T cells were regarded as lower bounds and as underestimates. Bulk unsorted PBMC profiling prevented conclusive comparison of naive and antigen-experienced compartments. As age increased, observed TCR beta diversity per million T cells dropped in a roughly linear way, and a significant reduction was already evident by age about 40. Because the CMV infection status of the donors was unknown, age-related changes in expanded clonotypes may potentially have been confounded. Compared with the aged group, the long-lived group had more naive CD4+ T cells, fewer expanded clones and increased TCR diversity, suggesting age selection.

Counted from cysteine to phenylalanine, this CDR3 has 16 amino acids. Here the CDR3 DNA is all that survives: 48 bases in frame from base 1. V is pared back by 5 bases and J by 0 bases, with 14 bases lying between the germline termini. The same specimen was also included in a second study, on T cells of mothers and their children. The other study reports the following: Nine systemically healthy Caucasian individuals, comprising three mothers and their six children, were included as donors. cDNA synthesis used all of the extracted RNA, with around 1.4 ug of RNA in each 15 ul reaction. In the second PCR, sample barcodes and 2-4 random nucleotides were introduced via the M1S primer. Over 8 million TCR beta CDR3 reads came from each mother, compared with millions of reads from each child. In both related and unrelated pairs, thymic selection shapes the output of TCR recombination in a similar way, with inherited differences having only a minor effect. Related mother-child pairs always showed normalized repertoire overlap that was slightly higher than in unrelated mother-child pairs, though the difference was never significant. With a sensitivity of approximately 92 clones per million clonotypes, no persistent microchimeric T cell clones were detected. Deep NGS was used in the study to compare the TCR beta repertoires of mothers and children and to look for features that separate related mother-child pairs from unrelated individuals. Mothers averaged roughly 36 +/- 4 years of age and children averaged about 10 +/- 4 years. After adapter ligation with NEBNext reagents, the libraries were sequenced on Illumina HiSeq 2000 with 100+100 nt paired-end reads. To prevent cross-contamination, the mother and child libraries were prepared one month apart and sequenced in separate runs. For each donor, between 500,000 and 2,000,000 distinct TCR beta clonotypes were identified. Naive TCR beta clonotypes were estimated from low-frequency clonotypes matched to each donor's FACS-determined naive share, without sorting.

The chain joins TRBV12-3 or TRBV12-4 to TRBJ1-5; the D gene is perhaps TRBD1, from 5 matching bases. The TCR sequence derives from a boy aged 5-17 years in good health. The material sequenced was blood. The CDR3 here reads CASSLWRGTSNQPQHF. The DNA sequence reads TGTGCCAGCAGTCTGTGGCGGGGGACTAGCAATCAGCCCCAGCATTTT.